This TCR beta chain originates from a study of blood T cell repertoires in COVID-19 (dated by TCRdb to about 2020). In terms of the full investigation: The collaborator samples originated in the United States, Italy and Spain and spanned the acute and convalescent phases of COVID-19. The samples were drawn from two sources: the first 160 participants of the ongoing ImmuneRACE study, and fewer than 1,500 subjects contributed by 6 global collaborators. HLA class I and class II types, where available, came from metadata supplied by the sample provider rather than from assay-based typing. The material from the prospective study consisted of cDNA or gDNA derived from T cells, B-cell-depleted T cells, or PBMCs. The repertoires were made available in a free public database intended to serve as a resource for research on the immune response to SARS-CoV-2. The dataset comprised deeply sampled blood TCRbeta repertoires from subjects exposed to, actively infected with, or recovered from COVID-19. Sample metadata almost always included a de-identified subject ID, COVID-19 status, age in years and sex. General conclusions and limits of the study: Clinical and demographic metadata were provided uncurated, with the amount varying by source and participant.

In this sample, this clone turned up once. Its antigen is not yet known. It has no much larger one-base neighbor in the sample; base qualities were not kept. TCRbeta CDR3 regions were amplified from genomic DNA using the immunoSEQ Assay, a bias-controlled multiplex PCR. Per the authors' processing: Within the assay, amplification of reference gene primers was used to estimate how many nucleated cells each sample contained. To quantify the absolute abundance of each unique TCRbeta CDR3 rearrangement, sequence reads were collapsed and filtered. Productive Simpson clonality was computed per sample as the square root of Simpson's diversity index over productive rearrangements. TCRdb carries this immuneACCESS record with in-frame sequences only. Its versions omit some clonotypes, under half of them owing to an unresolved V gene in the studies checked, with the rest unexplained. The V and J calls and clone size were taken over from that table, and D and trimming were inferred from the DNA. The sample table contains roughly 130,000 clones; only one count was recorded for under 95% of them. Over 3.5% of the sample rests with the top ten.

Ends trimmed: V by 3 bases, J by 2 bases; bases unmatched to a gene: 6. Reading the germline V gene (reference sequence) gives CDR1 SGHKS and CDR2 YYEKEE. The CDR3 has 16 amino acids, counting the end cysteine and phenylalanine. Only the CDR3 part of the read is kept: 48 bases, read in frame from the first base. Each collaborating institution followed its own protocols to collect whole blood in K2EDTA tubes. Collaborator samples were shipped for TCRbeta analysis as frozen whole blood, isolated PBMCs, or DNA extracted from either sample type. Sequencing was done on a sample of peripheral blood. In this chain, TRBV5-5 is recombined with TRBJ1-5, and 9 bases in between align with TRBD1. This TCR was sampled from a middle-aged man with active COVID-19. The DNA is TGTGCCAGCAGCTGGGGGACAGGGAATGGCAATCAGCCCCAGCATTTT. This codes for CASSWGTGNGNQPQHF.